This T cell receptor beta chain was identified during a study of OX40 agonist ivuxolimab in advanced cancers. Study summary: In this cohort, patients received ivuxolimab, an agonistic anti-OX40 (CD134) antibody. Study conclusions and caveats: In CD8+ T cells, expanded clones were on average more numerous than in CD4+. Some nonresponders additionally presented with little normalized T-cell clonal expansion. People who partly responded at 0.1-3.0 mg/kg had some of the least clonal expansion seen.

V trimming: 3 bases; J trimming: 4 bases; junction bases outside the gene matches: 10. The CDR3 spans 18 residues. Germline lookup yields CDR1 SGHNT and CDR2 YYREEE (reference sequence). Comment on this clone: What it binds is not known.

Sequenced by immunoSEQ multiplex PCR; TCRdb stores in-frame clones only, minus some. The table records about 52,000 clones, 90% to 95% of them present only once. The sequence derives from an adult with an advanced solid tumor such as melanoma, head and neck, liver or kidney cancer. The rearrangement joins TRBV5-4 to TRBJ2-2; 12 bases match TRBD2. Specimen: CD4+ or CD8+ T cells sorted from blood, collected in a trial of the OX40 agonist ivuxolimab. For the CDR3, the DNA is TGTGCCAGCAGCTCAGGACTAGCGGGATCGATGGGCACCGGGGAGCTGTTTTTT. Encoded protein: CASSSGLAGSMGTGELFF.